This T cell receptor beta chain was identified during a study of monozygotic twins with cystic fibrosis. General study results and limits: Co-twins had the most similar V usage for 13 of 16 pairs, J for 8. The repertoire was suggested to be naive-dominated, clonality median around 0.0095.

The repertoire was sequenced with immunoSEQ multiplex PCR; TCRdb's copy has only in-frame clones and lacks some. The sample carries about 36,000 clones, 84% recorded once. Germline V gives CDR1 SGHNT, CDR2 YYREEE (reference sequence). V shed 1 base and J 6 bases; nucleotides not matched to a gene: 7. This CDR3 region has 15 residues. Notes on this clone: As yet, its antigen is unknown.

Sequencing was done on a sample of blood. This sequence joins TRBV5-4 and TRBJ1-1; 9 positions match TRBD1. The source of this sequence is a girl aged 2-10 years with cystic fibrosis. The CDR3 DNA follows: TGTGCCAGCAGCTTGAGGCGTACAGGGGGCCCTGAAGCTTTCTTT. This sequence encodes CASSLRRTGGPEAFF.